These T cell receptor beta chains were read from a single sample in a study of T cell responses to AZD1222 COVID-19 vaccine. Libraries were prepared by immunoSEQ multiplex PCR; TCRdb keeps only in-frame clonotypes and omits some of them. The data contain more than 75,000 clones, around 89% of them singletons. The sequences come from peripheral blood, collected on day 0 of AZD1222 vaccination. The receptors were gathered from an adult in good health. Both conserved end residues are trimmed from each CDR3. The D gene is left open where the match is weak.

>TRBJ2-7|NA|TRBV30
AWSVLGGSSYEQY
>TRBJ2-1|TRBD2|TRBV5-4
ASRQSAGVNEQF
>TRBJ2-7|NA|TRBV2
ASRRDILSYEQY
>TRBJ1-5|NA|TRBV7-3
ASSILQASNQPQH
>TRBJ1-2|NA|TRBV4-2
ASSQGGQGPYGYT
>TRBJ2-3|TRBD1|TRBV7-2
ASSPRDREGDTQY
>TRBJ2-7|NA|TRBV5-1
ASSPSTRNSYEQY
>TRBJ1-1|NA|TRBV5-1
ASSWKPRGVTEAF
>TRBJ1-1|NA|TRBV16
ASSQSWSEDTEAF
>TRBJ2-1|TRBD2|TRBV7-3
ASSQKSGLGPYNEQF
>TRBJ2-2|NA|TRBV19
ASRRPGSANTGELF
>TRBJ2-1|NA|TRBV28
ASSLSTGTGSYNEQF
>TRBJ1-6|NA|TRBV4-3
ASSQGGRGTYNSPLH
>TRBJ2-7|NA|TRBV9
ATEVCEQY
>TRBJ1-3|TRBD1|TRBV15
ATSRPGTGVGNTIY
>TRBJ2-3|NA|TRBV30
AWSPLWGDTQY
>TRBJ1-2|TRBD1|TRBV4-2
ASSPETGPYGYT
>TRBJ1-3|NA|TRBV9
ASSDGPGHRDTIY
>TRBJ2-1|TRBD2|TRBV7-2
ASSDRTSGYYNEQF
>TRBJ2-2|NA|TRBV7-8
ASSLAGVRTGELF
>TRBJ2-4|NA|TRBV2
ASKQELAKNIQY
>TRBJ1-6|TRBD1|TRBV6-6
ASSFQGVGRNSPLH
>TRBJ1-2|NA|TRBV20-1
SASVRGGSYGYT
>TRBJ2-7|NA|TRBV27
ASSIGGVGAEQY
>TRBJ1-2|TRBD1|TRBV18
ASSPSRDRVNYGYT
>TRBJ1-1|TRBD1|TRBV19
ATTGGQRNTEAF
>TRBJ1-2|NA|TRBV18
ASSPWGPDDGYT
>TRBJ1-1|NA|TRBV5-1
ASSLPTTGAAF
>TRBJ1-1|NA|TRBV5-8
ASSLGQANTEAF